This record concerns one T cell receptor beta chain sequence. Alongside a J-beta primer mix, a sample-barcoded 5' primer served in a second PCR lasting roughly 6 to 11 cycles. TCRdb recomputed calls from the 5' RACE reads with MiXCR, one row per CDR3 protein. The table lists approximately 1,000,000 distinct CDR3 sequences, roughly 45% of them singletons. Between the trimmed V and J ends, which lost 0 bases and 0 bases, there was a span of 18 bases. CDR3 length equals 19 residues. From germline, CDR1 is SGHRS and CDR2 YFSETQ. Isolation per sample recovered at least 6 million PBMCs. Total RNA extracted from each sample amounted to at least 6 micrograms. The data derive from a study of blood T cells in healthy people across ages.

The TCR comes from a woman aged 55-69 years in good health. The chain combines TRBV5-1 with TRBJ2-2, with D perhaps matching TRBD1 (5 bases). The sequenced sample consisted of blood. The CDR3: CASSLVFLGHETNTGELFF. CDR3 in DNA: TGCGCCAGCAGCTTGGTATTCCTAGGACACGAAACGAACACCGGGGAGCTGTTTTTT. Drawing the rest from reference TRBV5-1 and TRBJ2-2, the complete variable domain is KAGVTQTPRYLIKTRGQQVTLSCSPISGHRSVSWYQQTPGQGLQFLFEYFSETQRNKGNFPGRFSGRQFSNSRSEMNVSTLELGDSALYLCASSLVFLGHETNTGELFFGEGSRLTVL.